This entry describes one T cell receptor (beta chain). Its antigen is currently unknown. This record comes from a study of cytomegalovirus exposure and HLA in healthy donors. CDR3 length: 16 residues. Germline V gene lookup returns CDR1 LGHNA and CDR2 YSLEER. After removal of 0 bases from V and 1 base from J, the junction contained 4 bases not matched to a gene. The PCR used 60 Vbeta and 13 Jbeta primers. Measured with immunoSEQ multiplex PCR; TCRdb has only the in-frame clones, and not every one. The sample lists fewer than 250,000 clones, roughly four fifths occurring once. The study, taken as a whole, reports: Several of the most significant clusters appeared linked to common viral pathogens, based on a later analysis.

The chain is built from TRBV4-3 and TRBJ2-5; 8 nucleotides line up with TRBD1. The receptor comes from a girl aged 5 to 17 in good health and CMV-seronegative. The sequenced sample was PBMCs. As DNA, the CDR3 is TGCGCCAGCAGCCAAGATTTCACAGGGGGCCAAGAGACCCAGTACTTC. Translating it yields CASSQDFTGGQETQYF.